These T cell receptor beta chains were read from a single sample in a study of Graves' ophthalmopathy and Graves' hyperthyroidism. MiXCR was run by TCRdb on the multiplex PCR reads, yielding one entry per CDR3 protein. The sample has about 400,000 distinct CDR3 sequences, around 19% seen once. The sequenced material came from peripheral blood. The receptors derive from a woman in her late teens or twenties with Graves' ophthalmopathy. CDR3s include the opening cysteine and the closing phenylalanine or tryptophan. The D gene is left open where the match is weak. A row's size may be missing; if present it is once, few, many or a size class.

length | D | size | J | V | DNA | CDR3
14 | NA | many | TRBJ1-2 | TRBV6-2/TRBV6-3 | TGTGCCAGCAGTCCGGGGGCGAATCCTTATGGCTACACCTTC | CASSPGANPYGYTF
16 | TRBD2 | many | TRBJ2-5 | TRBV20-1 | TGCAGTGCTCACCTAATAGGGCTAGCGGGAGGAGAGACCCAGTACTTC | CSAHLIGLAGGETQYF
14 | TRBD1 | NA | TRBJ1-2 | TRBV7-8 | TGTGCCAGCAGCCCCCTGGGACAGGTCGGCGGCTACACCTTC | CASSPLGQVGGYTF
14 | NA | many | TRBJ1-2 | TRBV12-3/TRBV12-4 | TGTGCCAGCAGTTTCGACAGCCCTAACTATGGCTACACCTTC | CASSFDSPNYGYTF
13 | NA | many | TRBJ2-2 | TRBV7-2 | TGTGCCAGCAGCCAGCGGACGCTGGGGGAGCTGTTTTTT | CASSQRTLGELFF
16 | NA | many | TRBJ2-5 | TRBV5-6 | TGTGCCAGCAGCTTGTTGGGTAGGCACCTTCAAGAGACCCAGTACTTC | CASSLLGRHLQETQYF
17 | NA | many | TRBJ2-1 | TRBV2 | TGTGCCAGCAGTGAAGCGAAGGACGGTAGCTCCTACAATGAGCAGTTCTTC | CASSEAKDGSSYNEQFF
14 | TRBD1 | many | TRBJ1-6 | TRBV6-1 | TGTGCCAGCACCGCCGGGACAGATAATTCACCCCTCCACTTT | CASTAGTDNSPLHF
16 | NA | many | TRBJ2-6 | TRBV11-2 | TGTGCCAGCAGCTTCGGACGGGGTCTTTGGGCCAACGTCCTGACTTTC | CASSFGRGLWANVLTF
16 | TRBD1 | many | TRBJ2-5 | TRBV28 | TGTGCCAGCAGTTCAAGATTTAAACAGGGGGGAGAGACCCAGTACTTC | CASSSRFKQGGETQYF